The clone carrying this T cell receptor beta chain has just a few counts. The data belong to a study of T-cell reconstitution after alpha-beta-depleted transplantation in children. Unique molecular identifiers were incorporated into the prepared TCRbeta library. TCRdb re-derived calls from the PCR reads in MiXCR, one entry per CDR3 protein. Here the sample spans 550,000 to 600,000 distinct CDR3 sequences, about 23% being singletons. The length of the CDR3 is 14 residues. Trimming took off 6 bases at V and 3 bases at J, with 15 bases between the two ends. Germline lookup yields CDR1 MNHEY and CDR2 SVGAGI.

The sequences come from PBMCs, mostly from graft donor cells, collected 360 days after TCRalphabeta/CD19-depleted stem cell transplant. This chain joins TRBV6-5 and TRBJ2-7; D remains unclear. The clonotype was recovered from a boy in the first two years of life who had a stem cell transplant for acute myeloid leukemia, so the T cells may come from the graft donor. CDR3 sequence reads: CASRPAGQDYEQYV. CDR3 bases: TGTGCCAGCAGGCCCGCTGGGCAGGACTACGAGCAGTACGTC.